This T cell receptor beta chain was captured by sequencing in a study of cytomegalovirus exposure and HLA in healthy donors. The wider study: Findings of an earlier analysis included some 120 million unique TCR beta sequences from roughly 190 million T cells.

Vbeta (60) and Jbeta (13) primers were used in the PCR. Clones were sequenced by immunoSEQ multiplex PCR, and TCRdb holds only the in-frame ones, with some missing. The sample includes about 110,000 clones, less than 85% of them seen just once. Comment on this clone: Its antigen remains unknown.

With 4 bases clipped from V and 0 bases from J, the junction kept 8 bases outside the gene matches. The CDR3 runs to 16 residues. Germline V gene sequence: CDR1 SGHDT, CDR2 YYEEEE. Regarding the study as a whole: Accounts indicate the classifier identified cytomegalovirus status with strong specificity and sensitivity. Upon later analysis, HLA-associated TCR beta chains proved more clonally expanded than other, equally common chains.

The sample was PBMCs. The clonotype comes from a man in his late teens or twenties in good health and CMV-seronegative. The V and J genes are TRBV5-6 and TRBJ1-1, with 8 bases lining up with TRBD1. In nucleotides, the CDR3 is TGTGCCAGCAGCCCCCCCGGGACAGGAATGAACACTGAAGCTTTCTTT. Protein: CASSPPGTGMNTEAFF. Together with reference TRBV5-6 and TRBJ1-1, the CDR3 gives the full variable domain: DAGVTQSPTHLIKTRGQQVTLRCSPKSGHDTVSWYQQALGQGPQFIFQYYEEEERQRGNFPDRFSGHQFPNYSSELNVNALLLGDSALYLCASSPPGTGMNTEAFFGQGTRLTVV.